This T cell receptor (beta chain) came from a study of metastatic and nonmetastatic thyroid tumors. Study as a whole: Thyroid patients, malignant and benign, had repertoires compared across blood and tumor or nodule tissue. Regarding the study as a whole: Within blood and tumor, benign nodules reportedly had significantly lower TCR beta diversity than malignant thyroid tumors did.

Germline lookup yields CDR1 LNHNV and CDR2 YYDKDF (reference sequence). Trimming left V 3 bases short and J 2 bases short, with 15 bases between. This CDR3 comprises 16 residues. The authors' processing: Clinicopathological groups supplied CDR3 differences that were used to build a distant-metastasis classifier for papillary thyroid cancer. TCRdb re-analyzed the PCR reads using MiXCR. These V and J calls are TCRdb output, not the study's own analysis. The sample includes around 16,000 clones, about 26% of them seen just once. This clone occurred a few times. Its specificity is unknown. All patients reached thyroid surgery having received no treatment beforehand.

The sequence came from a male donor with papillary thyroid cancer or a benign thyroid nodule (not recorded which). Some clones in this sample may be carry-over from other donors' samples. What was sequenced was blood. The chain recombines TRBV15 with TRBJ2-3; D gene unclear. Here the CDR3 reads CATSSPPPKNTDTQYF. CDR3 DNA: TGTGCCACCAGCAGTCCCCCCCCCAAAAACACAGATACGCAGTATTTT.